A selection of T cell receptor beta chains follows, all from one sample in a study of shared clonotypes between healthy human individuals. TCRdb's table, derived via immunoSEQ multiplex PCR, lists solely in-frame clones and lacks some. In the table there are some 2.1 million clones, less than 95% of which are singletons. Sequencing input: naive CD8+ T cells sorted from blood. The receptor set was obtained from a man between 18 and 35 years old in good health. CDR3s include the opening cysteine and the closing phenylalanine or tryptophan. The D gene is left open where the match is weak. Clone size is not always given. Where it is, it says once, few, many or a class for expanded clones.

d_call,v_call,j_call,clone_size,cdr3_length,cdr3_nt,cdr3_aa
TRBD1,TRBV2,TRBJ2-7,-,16,TGTGCCAGCAGTGAAGCCCCGGGACAGGGGATTTACGAGCAGTACTTC,CASSEAPGQGIYEQYF
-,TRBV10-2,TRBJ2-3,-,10,TGCGCCAGCTGGGGAGATACGCAGTATTTT,CASWGDTQYF
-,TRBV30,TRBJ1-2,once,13,TGTGCCTGGAGTGTAGGAGGGCTTGATGGCTACACCTTC,CAWSVGGLDGYTF
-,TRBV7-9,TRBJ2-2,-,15,TGTGCCAGCAGCGACGACAGAGCTAACACCGGGGAGCTGTTTTTT,CASSDDRANTGELFF
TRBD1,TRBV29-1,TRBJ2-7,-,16,TGCAGCGTTCTGGACAGGGGGCTACGAGGAACCTACGAGCAGTACTTC,CSVLDRGLRGTYEQYF
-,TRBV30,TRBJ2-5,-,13,TGTGCCTGGAGTGGGGACGGACAAGAGACCCAGTACTTC,CAWSGDGQETQYF
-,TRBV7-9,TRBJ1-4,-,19,TGTGCCAGCAGTTTACCCCGGGGCTCTGGGGAGCCAACTAATGAAAAACTGTTTTTT,CASSLPRGSGEPTNEKLFF
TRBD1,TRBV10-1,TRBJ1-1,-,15,TGCGCCAGCAGTGGAGGACAGGGGTTGAACACTGAAGCTTTCTTT,CASSGGQGLNTEAFF
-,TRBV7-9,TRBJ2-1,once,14,TGTGCCAGCAGCTCAACAGGGCAATACAATGAGCAGTTCTTC,CASSSTGQYNEQFF
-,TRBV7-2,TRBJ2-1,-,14,TGTGCCAGCAGCTTACACCTAGAAGTCGATGAGCAGTTCTTC,CASSLHLEVDEQFF
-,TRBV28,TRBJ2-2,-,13,TGTGCCAGCAGTTTGATTCGGGCCGGGGAGCTGTTTTTT,CASSLIRAGELFF
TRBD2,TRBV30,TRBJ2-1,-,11,TGTGCCTGGGGACTAGGGGACGAGCAGTTCTTC,CAWGLGDEQFF
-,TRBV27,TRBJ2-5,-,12,TGTGCCAGCAAGGACTGGAAAGAGACCCAGTACTTC,CASKDWKETQYF
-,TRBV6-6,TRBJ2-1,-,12,TGTGCCAGCAGTCCCTCGCTGGGGGAGCAGTTCTTC,CASSPSLGEQFF
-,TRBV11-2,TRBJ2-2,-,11,TGTGCCAGCAGGGCGGCCGGGGAGCTGTTTTTT,CASRAAGELFF
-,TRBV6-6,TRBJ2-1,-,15,TGTGCCAGCAGTTACTCCCCTAGCGAGCTCAATGAGCAGTTCTTC,CASSYSPSELNEQFF
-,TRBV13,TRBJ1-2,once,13,TGTGCCAGCAGCTTAGGAGGGTACTATGGCTACACCTTC,CASSLGGYYGYTF
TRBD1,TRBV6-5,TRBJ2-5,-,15,TGTGCCAGCAGCAATACAGGGGGCAGACAAGAGACCCAGTACTTC,CASSNTGGRQETQYF
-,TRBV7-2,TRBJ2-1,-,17,TGTGCCAGCAACGCACCGGGACTCGTGGGTACAATCAGTGAGCAGTTCTTC,CASNAPGLVGTISEQFF
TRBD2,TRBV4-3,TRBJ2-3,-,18,TGCGCCAGCAGCCAAGATTGGGCTAGCGGGAGTTGGACAGATACGCAGTATTTT,CASSQDWASGSWTDTQYF
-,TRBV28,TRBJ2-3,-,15,TGTGCCAGCAGTTTAAGAGGGGCTAGCACAGATACGCAGTATTTT,CASSLRGASTDTQYF
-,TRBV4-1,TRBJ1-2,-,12,TGCGCCAGCAGCCAACCCGGTAGTGGCTACACCTTC,CASSQPGSGYTF
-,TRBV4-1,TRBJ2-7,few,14,TGCGCCAGCAGCCATAAGGACGGAGACTACGAGCAGTACTTC,CASSHKDGDYEQYF
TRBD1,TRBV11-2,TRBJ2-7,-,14,TGTGCCAGCATTCAGACAGGGTCGGTGGACGAGCAGTACTTC,CASIQTGSVDEQYF
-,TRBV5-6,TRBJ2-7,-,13,TGTGCCAGCAGCGTGCAAGGATCGGAGGAGCAGTACTTC,CASSVQGSEEQYF
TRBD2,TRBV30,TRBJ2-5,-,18,TGTGCCTGGAGTGTACTGGGTCTAGCGGGAGGCCGGGAAGAGACCCAGTACTTC,CAWSVLGLAGGREETQYF
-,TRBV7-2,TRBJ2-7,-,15,TGTGCCAGCAGCTTAGGTGCTAGCGTACCCTACGAGCAGTACTTC,CASSLGASVPYEQYF
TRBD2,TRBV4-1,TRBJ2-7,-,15,TGCGCCAGCAGCATTAGCGGGGGGGACTCCTACGAGCAGTACTTC,CASSISGGDSYEQYF
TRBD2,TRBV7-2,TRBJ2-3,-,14,TGTGCCAGCAGCTCAGGCCTAGCGGGAGATACGCAGTATTTT,CASSSGLAGDTQYF
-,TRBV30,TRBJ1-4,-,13,TGTGCCACTGTCCAGGCAACTAATGAAAAACTGTTTTTT,CATVQATNEKLFF
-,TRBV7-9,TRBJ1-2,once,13,TGTGCCAGCAGCCCCCCGTGGTTGGATGGCTACACCTTC,CASSPPWLDGYTF
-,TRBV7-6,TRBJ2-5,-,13,TGTGCCAGCAGCTTCGGGGATCGAGAGACCCAGTACTTC,CASSFGDRETQYF
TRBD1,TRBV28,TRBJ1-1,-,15,TGTGCCAGCAGCCTGACCGGACAGGGGTGGGGTGAAGCTTTCTTT,CASSLTGQGWGEAFF
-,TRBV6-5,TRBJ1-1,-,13,TGTGCCAGCAGTTACTCAGTGGACGGTGAAGCTTTCTTT,CASSYSVDGEAFF
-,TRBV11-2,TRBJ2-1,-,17,TGTGCCAGCAGCTTAGCCCCCTTCGGGGGCTCCTACAATGAGCAGTTCTTC,CASSLAPFGGSYNEQFF
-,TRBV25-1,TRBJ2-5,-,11,TGTGCCAGCAGTGTGGGGGAGACCCAGTACTTC,CASSVGETQYF
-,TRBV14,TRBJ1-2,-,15,TGTGCCAGCAGCCAAGAAGGCAGCATTCTCTATGGCTACACCTTC,CASSQEGSILYGYTF
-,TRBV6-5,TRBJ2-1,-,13,TGTGCCAGCAGAACCGGGGCCTACAATGAGCAGTTCTTC,CASRTGAYNEQFF
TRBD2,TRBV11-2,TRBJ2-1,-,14,TGTGCCAGCAGCTTAGCTAGCGGGGGGAATGAGCAGTTCTTC,CASSLASGGNEQFF
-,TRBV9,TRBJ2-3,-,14,TGTGCCAGCAGCGTAGGGGGGGCAAGAGATACGCAGTATTTT,CASSVGGARDTQYF
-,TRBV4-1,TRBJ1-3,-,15,TGCGCCAGCAGCCAAGTTGCAAGCTCTGGAAACACCATATATTTT,CASSQVASSGNTIYF
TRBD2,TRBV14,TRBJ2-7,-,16,TGTGCCAGCAGCCAAGACCTGCGGGAGGGCCCCTACGAGCAGTACTTC,CASSQDLREGPYEQYF
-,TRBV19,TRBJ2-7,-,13,TGTGCCAGTAGGCTGACAGGAACCTACGAGCAGTACTTC,CASRLTGTYEQYF
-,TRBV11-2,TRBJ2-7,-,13,TGTGCCAGCAGCATTACCTACACCTACGAGCAGTACTTC,CASSITYTYEQYF
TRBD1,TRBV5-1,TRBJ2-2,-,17,TGCGCCAGCAGCTTGGCCGGGACAGGGGCGAACACCGGGGAGCTGTTTTTT,CASSLAGTGANTGELFF
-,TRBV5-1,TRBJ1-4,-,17,TGCGCCAGCAGCAACCACTGGCAGAGGGGGACTAATGAAAAACTGTTTTTT,CASSNHWQRGTNEKLFF
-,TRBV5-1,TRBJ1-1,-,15,TGCGCCAGCGGAGTTACAGGGCTTCAGGGGACTGAAGCTTTCTTT,CASGVTGLQGTEAFF
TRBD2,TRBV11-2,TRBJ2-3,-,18,TGTGCCAGCAGCTTAGGTCTAGCGGGGATTCTTAGCACAGATACGCAGTATTTT,CASSLGLAGILSTDTQYF
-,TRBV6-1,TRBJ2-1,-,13,TGTGCCAGCAGGGGGGCAGAGGACAATGAGCAGTTCTTC,CASRGAEDNEQFF
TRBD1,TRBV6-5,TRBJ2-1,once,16,TGTGCCAGCAGTTATGGGACAGGGCAGGTGCTGAATGAGCAGTTCTTC,CASSYGTGQVLNEQFF
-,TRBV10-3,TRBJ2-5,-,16,TGTGCCATCAGTGAGTCGGATTTAAGGGGACGCGAGACCCAGTACTTC,CAISESDLRGRETQYF
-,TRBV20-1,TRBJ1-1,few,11,TGCAGTGCTAGGTACAGCGGTGAAGCTTTCTTT,CSARYSGEAFF
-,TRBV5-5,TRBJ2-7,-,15,TGTGCCAGCAGCTTACTACCCCCGGATTCCTACGAGCAGTACTTC,CASSLLPPDSYEQYF
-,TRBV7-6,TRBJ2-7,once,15,TGTGCCAGCAGCCAAGGGGGGGAGGGCTCCTACGAGCAGTACTTC,CASSQGGEGSYEQYF